Listed below are T cell receptor beta chains from one sample, sequenced in a study of blood T cell repertoires in COVID-19. TCRdb keeps only in-frame clones here, not all; method: immunoSEQ multiplex PCR. The data show 47,000 or so clones, approximately 80% seen once. The sequenced sample consisted of peripheral blood. These receptors all come from a woman aged 55-75 years with acute or convalescent COVID-19. Each CDR3 is given with its conserved first and last residue.

TRBV27	CASSRDFSYEQYF
TRBV6-5	CASTPSDRVDSPLHF
TRBV11-2	CASSLTGKIDYGYTF
TRBV6-5	CASSRTGNPYGYTF
TRBV28	CASSLLGQGGQPQHF
TRBV7-2	CASSLDRGNEQFF
TRBV6-1	CASSEIEPLVKTQYF
TRBV28	CASSTRGQGSSPLHF
TRBV7-3	CASSLGAGTEAFF
TRBV11-2	CASSLYRPFSYNEQFF
TRBV27	CASSRREGQYEQYF
TRBV18	CASSPGRGNTGELFF
TRBV2	CASSEQSPSTGDDYEQYF
TRBV2	CASSERQGTGANVLTF
TRBV30	CAWSVLGTGPQETQYF
TRBV5-4	CASSLQENTEAFF
TRBV3-1/TRBV3-2	CASSQDLQETQYF
TRBV2	CASSEDPAGVGDEQFF
TRBV27	CASSLTGDYYGYTF
TRBV27	CASSLRGQVGYTF
TRBV29-1	CSVVTSVNYGYTF
TRBV1	CTSSHRDTGEVCGYTF
TRBV19	CASSNQGAGEKLFF
TRBV10-1	CASSEGSFGTDSLNYGYTF
TRBV3-1/TRBV3-2	CASSQDASLAGNNEQFF
TRBV9	CASSVDRMNTEAFF
TRBV7-3	CASSPGHTDTQYF
TRBV30	CAWETSGLSYEQYF
TRBV7-2	CASSYRAPPSTNEKLFF
TRBV9	CASSVGPGSEETQYF
TRBV2	CASSEARRLRGNTIYF
TRBV7-8	CASSPGQGVLPQHF
TRBV9	CASSSTGGGYTF
TRBV3-1/TRBV3-2	CASSQAGTGFSLGAAFF
TRBV15	CATSSSIVGTTNEKLFF
TRBV5-1	CASSLEPQANTGELFF
TRBV6-5	CASSYGQGVYGYTF
TRBV30	CAWYGTDQNLRGEPQHF
TRBV7-2	CASSYSGTGAYEQYF
TRBV12-3/TRBV12-4	CASSYRHPGTQYF
TRBV4-1	CASSQTTITNYGYTF
TRBV18	CASSPAAKGNGYTF
TRBV2	CASSDPGAGNTIYF
TRBV11-3	CASSWTWDREQYF
TRBV6-1	CASSDPPKGGRQPQHF
TRBV16	CASSRAGTEKLFF
TRBV5-1	CASSPPSGRALGQFF
TRBV7-9	CASSSPGTGRSPLHF
TRBV2	CASSPRQGTGNTIYF
TRBV11-2	CASRWRPNPGNTIYF
TRBV9	CASSVDSGAVDGYTF
TRBV3-1/TRBV3-2	CASSKQEGAINYGYTF